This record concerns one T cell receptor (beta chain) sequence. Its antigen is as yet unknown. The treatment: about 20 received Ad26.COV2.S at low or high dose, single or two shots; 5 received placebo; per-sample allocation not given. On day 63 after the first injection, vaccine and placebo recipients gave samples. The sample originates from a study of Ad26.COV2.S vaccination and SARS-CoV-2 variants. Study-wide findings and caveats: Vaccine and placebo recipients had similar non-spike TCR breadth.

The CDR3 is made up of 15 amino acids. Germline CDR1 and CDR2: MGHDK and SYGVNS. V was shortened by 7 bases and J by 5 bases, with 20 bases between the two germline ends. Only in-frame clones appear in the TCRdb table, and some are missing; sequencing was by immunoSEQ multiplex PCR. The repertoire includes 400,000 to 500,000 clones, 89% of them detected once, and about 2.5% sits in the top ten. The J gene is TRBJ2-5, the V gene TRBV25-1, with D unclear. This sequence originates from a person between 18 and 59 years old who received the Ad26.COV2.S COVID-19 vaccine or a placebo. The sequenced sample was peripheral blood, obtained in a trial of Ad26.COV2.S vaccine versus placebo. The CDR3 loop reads CASTPHGGIGETQYF. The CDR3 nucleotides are TGTGCCAGCACTCCACACGGCGGCATAGGGGAGACCCAGTACTTC.